The 16 T cell receptor beta chains in this list originate from one sample, sequenced in a study of blood T cell repertoires in COVID-19. Repertoires were generated with immunoSEQ multiplex PCR, while TCRdb's copy carries only in-frame clones and drops some. The table shows about 320,000 clones, with more than 85% occurring only once. Specimen: PBMCs or T cells enriched from blood (not recorded which). These receptors were taken from a woman younger than 45 who had been exposed to COVID-19.

This clone was counted a single time. The V and J genes are TRBV19 and TRBJ1-2, with 8 bases aligning to TRBD1. Per germline, CDR1 LNHDA and CDR2 SQIVND (reference sequence). This CDR3 contains 15 residues. V trimming: 5 bases; J trimming: 1 base; junction bases outside the gene matches: 6. The CDR3 spells CASSLYRGSNYGYTF. The DNA for the CDR3 is TGTGCCAGTAGTCTGTACAGGGGGAGTAACTATGGCTACACCTTC.

This clone was counted once. This chain links TRBV5-3 with TRBJ2-7, with D tentatively TRBD1 (6 bases). TRBV5-3 belongs to the ORF category, with a function that is uncertain. Between the trimmed V and J ends, which lost 2 bases and 2 bases, there was a span of 14 bases. The CDR3 has 15 amino acids. The CDR3 sequence is CARSFGTRGPYEQYF. CDR3 nucleotide sequence: TGTGCCAGAAGCTTTGGGACCAGGGGCCCCTACGAGCAGTACTTC.

This clone came up once. The V call is TRBV12-3 or TRBV12-4, the J call TRBJ1-2; D is perhaps TRBD1 (5 bases). The CDR3 is made up of 11 amino acids. Trimming cost V 11 bases and J 6 bases, with 13 bases left between them. CDR3 sequence (DNA): TGTGCCGCGAGGGGAGGGGATGGCTACACCTTC. It codes for CAARGGDGYTF.

The CDR3 sequence is CASSQERTSVFTEQFF. CDR3 DNA: TGTGCCAGCAGCCAAGAGCGGACTAGCGTATTTACCGAGCAGTTCTTC. This chain connects TRBV4-2 to TRBJ2-1, with 9 bases that match TRBD2. The trim removed 0 bases at V and 10 bases at J, leaving 10 bases unmatched. This CDR3 spans 16 amino acids. CDR1 and CDR2 (germline): LGHNA, YNFKEQ.

V and J are TRBV5-4 and TRBJ1-2; D not certain. The germline CDR1 and CDR2 sequences are SGHNT and YYREEE (reference sequence). The CDR3 runs to 16 residues. The V end was cut by 4 bases, the J end by 0 bases, with 16 bases between. The CDR3 nucleotides read TGTGCCAGCAGCCTCTCCGCGGAGGTGCCTAACTATGGCTACACCTTC. Amino acids: CASSLSAEVPNYGYTF.

This chain connects TRBV7-2 to TRBJ1-1; the D gene is possibly TRBD1 (5 bases). The CDR3 is 15 residues long. Germline-derived CDR1 and CDR2 are SGHTA and FQGNSA. The V end lost 0 bases, the J end lost 1 base, and 9 bases lay between the germline ends. The CDR3 DNA is TGTGCCAGCAGCTTAGCCCAGACAGCGAACACTGAAGCTTTCTTT. Translating gives CASSLAQTANTEAFF.

This clone was detected only a few times. This chain connects TRBV14 to TRBJ1-2, with 7 bases identical to TRBD1. Germline assignment: CDR1 SGHDN and CDR2 FVKESK. Trimming removed 4 bases from V and 7 bases from J; junction bases left unmatched: 9. The CDR3 has 14 amino acids. CDR3 bases: TGTGCCAGCAGCCCCTTAGGGGGCGCTTCTGGCTACACCTTC. This sequence encodes CASSPLGGASGYTF.

This chain uses TRBV7-9 with TRBJ1-2; D unclear. This CDR3 has 14 residues. V was trimmed by 1 base and J by 9 bases, leaving 15 bases between them. Per the germline V gene, CDR1 is SEHNR and CDR2 is FQNEAQ (reference sequence). The CDR3 nucleotides are TGTGCCAGCAGCTTAGGGGCGGAGGCTATAAGCTACACCTTC. It specifies CASSLGAEAISYTF.

The rearrangement joins TRBV7-3 to TRBJ1-1; 8 positions match TRBD1. V gave up 0 bases and J gave up 0 bases; unmatched junction bases: 3. The CDR3 is 16 residues long. Germline lookup yields CDR1 SGHTA and CDR2 FQGTGA. The chain's CDR3 is CASSLTRTGLNTEAFF. CDR3 nucleotides: TGTGCCAGCAGCTTAACCCGGACAGGGCTGAACACTGAAGCTTTCTTT.

This clone has just a few counts. This chain joins TRBV6-6 and TRBJ2-7; tentatively, D is TRBD2 (6 bases). Germline CDR1 is MNHNY and CDR2 is SVGAGI (reference sequence). This CDR3 is 12 amino acids long. Trimming removed 3 bases from V and 4 bases from J, with 7 bases in between. The CDR3 loop is CASSYAGYEQYF. The DNA for the CDR3 is TGTGCCAGCAGTTATGCGGGATACGAGCAGTACTTC.

The chain has TRBV19 and TRBJ2-7; TRBD1 matches at 7 bases. The ends lost 6 bases at V and 7 bases at J; junction bases unmatched: 6. Germline lookup yields CDR1 LNHDA and CDR2 SQIVND (reference sequence). This CDR3 region has 12 residues. The CDR3 nucleotides are TGTGCCAGTAGCTGGGACAGAGGGGAGCAGTACTTC. This encodes CASSWDRGEQYF.

The V and J genes are TRBV29-1 and TRBJ1-1; D gene unclear. V lost 4 bases and J lost 2, with 11 bases in between. The germline V gene has CDR1 SQVTM and CDR2 ANQGSEA. CDR3 length: 13 amino acids. CDR3 protein: CSVAAVLNTEAFF. In nucleotides, the CDR3 is TGCAGCGTTGCGGCGGTTCTTAACACTGAAGCTTTCTTT.

This rearrangement joins TRBV21-1 to TRBJ2-5; the table's TRBD1 call for D was not verified on the DNA. TRBV21-1 is designated a pseudogene. The CDR3 sequence is 16 residues long. The CDR3, as DNA: TGTGCCAGCCGCCGGCGGGGACAGGGGAATGTGGAGACCCAGTACTTC. Its translation is CASRRRGQGNVETQYF.

The chain is built from TRBV15 and TRBJ2-5; the match to TRBD1 covers 8 bases. In germline, CDR1 is LNHNV, CDR2 YYDKDF (reference sequence). CDR3 length: 15 residues. The V segment lost 0 bases and the J segment 5 bases; nucleotides outside the gene matches: 5. CDR3 coding DNA: TGTGCCACCAGCAGAGATCCCACAGGGGGGGAGACCCAGTACTTC. Translating it yields CATSRDPTGGETQYF.

On this clone: The identical CDR3 is also encoded by other nucleotide sequences in the sample. V is TRBV3-1 (or the pseudogene TRBV3-2) and J is TRBJ1-2; 12 nucleotides line up with TRBD1. The CDR3 consists of 14 residues. V shed 3 bases and J 5 bases; nucleotides not matched to a gene: 1. CDR1 is LGHDT, CDR2 YNNKEL, per germline (reference sequence). The CDR3 region is CASSQGQGAYGYTF. CDR3 nucleotide sequence: TGTGCCAGCAGCCAGGGACAGGGGGCTTATGGCTACACCTTC.

DNA of the CDR3: TGTGCCAGTAGTCTTGGACAGGGGTGGTCGGAGACCCAGTACTTC. As protein: CASSLGQGWSETQYF. The chain recombines TRBV19 with TRBJ2-5; 9 nucleotides align to TRBD1. This CDR3 has 15 amino acids. V trimming: 5 bases; J trimming: 5 bases; junction bases outside the gene matches: 9. Looked up from germline, CDR1 is LNHDA and CDR2 is SQIVND (reference sequence).